This T cell receptor (beta chain) was obtained from a study of blood T cells in healthy people across ages. Alongside a J-beta primer mix, a sample-barcoded 5' primer served in a second PCR lasting about 7 to 11 cycles. Using its own MiXCR run on the 5' RACE reads, TCRdb lists one record per CDR3 protein. Of 750,000 to 950,000 distinct CDR3 sequences listed, 25% to 30% were seen once; the top ten hold roughly a tenth. The CDR3 sequence is 15 residues long. V gave up 3 bases and J gave up 8 bases; unmatched junction bases: 10. The germline gives CDR1 MNHNS, CDR2 SASEGT. This clonotype was found a few times. These records were also assigned to another study, of T cells of mothers and their children.

This receptor was identified in a woman aged 40-49 years in good health. Sequenced sample: blood. The V call is TRBV6-1, the J call TRBJ1-2, with 9 nucleotides matching TRBD1. CDR3 coding DNA: TGTGCCAGCAGTGACCTAACAGGGGGCGTAGGCGGCTACACCTTC. This gives the protein CASSDLTGGVGGYTF.